This T cell receptor (beta chain) was captured by sequencing in a study of cytomegalovirus exposure and HLA in healthy donors (dated by TCRdb to the late 2010s). As for the study more broadly: According to an earlier analysis of 587 of the donors, roughly 180 million T cells yielded over 90 million unique TCR beta sequences and about 280 Gb of sequence data. An early release that covered around 590 HLA-typed donors contained approximately 320 gigabases of sequencing data and tens of millions of unique TCR sequences. Of the roughly 400 genotyped donors, around 81% fell in the genetic ancestry cluster associated with self-reported Caucasian donors. The study aimed to test whether signatures of past pathogen exposure could be identified by cataloging public T cell receptors. The study used immunosequencing to profile the T cell repertoires of about 670 subjects and linked those repertoires to cytomegalovirus serostatus. Along with the approximately 700-subject first cohort, a separate validation cohort of over 90 different subjects was used. The study combined high-throughput TCR immunosequencing, statistical association of individual TCRs with disease status, and machine learning to predict cytomegalovirus infection status. To study patterns of TCR occurrence, a later analysis re-analyzed previously published TCR beta repertoires from around 670 donors and added high-resolution HLA genotyping. Rather than drawing on any new phenotypic data, the later analysis identified candidate immune exposures from TCR beta sequences and the way those sequences occurred across donors. An earlier analysis of several hundred of the donors applied high-throughput TCR beta sequencing to assess whether each TCR beta V gene segment acted as functional or pseudogenic. Donor age, sex, ethnicity and CMV serostatus were collected together with the repertoire data. Genome-wide SNP genotypes for about 60% of the roughly 670 donors were used in a later genetic analysis, which treated that subset as a discovery cohort. Every repertoire in the discovery cohort had been generated on one and the same sequencing platform. Both class I and class II loci were covered by HLA typing, at four-digit resolution. Typing coverage varied by locus: about 620-630 donors for A, B, C, DRB1 and DQB1; about 520 for DQA1; approximately 570 for DPA1; 400 to 480 for DPB1. Roughly five DR-DQ haplotypes were handled as single units for association and clustering because linkage in the cohort was strong. Among roughly 400 genotyped donors of the cohort, an average of around 250,000 unique TCR beta nucleotide sequences was sequenced per donor, of which 15% to 20% were non-productive. Results the study describes overall, beyond this receptor: A further reported finding was that TCR beta sequences accurately predicted the HLA-A and HLA-B alleles for most subjects in the first cohort. A later genetic analysis associated a missense DCLRE1C variant with V-gene and J-gene trimming of TCR beta chains, and an independent cohort replicated the association. Some 15 rarely observed V segments, including chromosome 9 orphons, were excluded from the earlier analysis of a few hundred of the donors because counts were too low. The 87-base-pair reads could not distinguish some IMGT-functional V segments, including TRBV6-2 and TRBV6-3, so those segments were excluded. Because HLA typing was missing for some donors at each locus, association tests included only the typed subset. The classifier was reported to diagnose cytomegalovirus status with high specificity and sensitivity in both the original and validation cohorts. In an earlier analysis of over 550 of the donors, most TCR beta V segments were observed in productive rearrangements about 87% or about 30% of the time, broadly matching IMGT annotations. A later genetic analysis reported fewer N-insertions in productive TCRs among donors in an Asian-associated ancestry cluster than the roughly 700-donor mean. The study gave a list of some 150 TCR beta chains associated with cytomegalovirus. In a later analysis, most CMV-associated TCR beta chains were found to appear HLA-restricted, with HLA associations seemingly driven largely by CMV exposure. Most TCR sequences were observed very rarely across donors, whereas some public TCRs were present in many individuals. A cluster of highly shared sequence variants was judged likely to represent a technical artifact of the sequencing pipeline. Correlated functional status among segregating V segments might be attributable to linkage disequilibrium, but an unknown experimental factor could not be ruled out. A few of the identified cytomegalovirus-associated TCR beta chains were confirmed in vitro to be specific for cytomegalovirus antigens. Assigning TCR associations to individual alleles was difficult when HLA alleles, especially DR and DQ, strongly co-occurred. According to the authors, the approach could potentially be generalized to other disease states and immunological phenotypes. According to a later analysis, TCR association rates differed among HLA loci, with DRB1 alleles showing the most associated TCRs and HLA-C alleles showing the fewest. The only immune exposure information available for the cohort was CMV serostatus. A later analysis found that HLA-associated TCR beta chains were more clonally expanded and had lower generation probabilities than equally common non-associated chains. Roughly uniform sequencing depth across donors was assumed in presence/absence analyses, although this assumption may not hold. In this cohort, only TCR beta chains were sequenced, and detectable features were limited by the absence of alpha or paired-chain data. In a later analysis, 15,000 to 20,000 TCR beta sequences were associated with specific HLA alleles at a false discovery rate of 0.05. In a later analysis, several top co-occurrence clusters were reported to appear linked to parvovirus B19, influenza, CMV and Epstein-Barr virus.

Libraries were prepared through the immunoSEQ multiplex PCR assay. A mixture of 60 forward primers for TCR Vbeta segments and 13 reverse primers for TCR Jbeta segments was used in the multiplex PCR. The CDR3 region of rearranged TCR beta genes was amplified from genomic DNA by a multiplex PCR assay. The amplified TCR beta libraries were sequenced on the Illumina HiSeq System as 87-base-pair reads. Turning to the authors' computational methods: Across the 666 repertoires, a later analysis counted approximately 83 million unique TCR beta chains, 9.5 million to 12 million of which were shared by at least two donors. Raw reads were error-corrected and collapsed into unique sequences with a nearest-neighbor algorithm that merged closely related sequences to remove PCR and sequencing errors. To assign V, D and J gene segments, CDR3 sequences were aligned to IMGT reference sequences. For a sequence to be retained, a match of at least six nucleotides to both a V gene segment and a J gene segment was required. A rearrangement was called productive if the CDR3 had no stop codons and remained in frame with V and J, and every other rearrangement was called non-productive. CDR3 was defined according to IMGT convention as the region running from the second conserved V-encoded cysteine to the conserved J-encoded phenylalanine. The earlier analysis of 587 of the donors excluded sequences that lacked an unambiguous match to a single V gene segment. An earlier analysis of 500 to 600 of the donors classified V segments as functional when productive rearrangements were above 56.7% and as segregating when the standard deviation between donors was above 5%. A statistical classification framework was built to diagnose cytomegalovirus status from the catalog of TCR beta chain sequences. V and J gene assignment, in a later analysis, came from comparing TCR nucleotide sequences with IMGT/GENE-DB human TR gene sequences. The TCRdist pipeline was used in a later analysis to assign CDR3 sequences and most-parsimonious VDJ recombination scenarios. A later analysis defined each TCR beta chain by its CDR3 amino acid sequence plus V-gene family, and excluded reads lacking a unique V-gene family. To address suspected cross-contamination and a sequencing artifact, a later analysis removed approximately 590 highly shared, low-generation-probability nucleotide sequences. In a later analysis, a clonal expansion index for each public chain was calculated from normalized within-repertoire ranks of inferred template counts. In a later analysis, generation probabilities were computed with a VDJ recombination model fitted to out-of-frame rearrangements, and the resulting probabilities were checked against IGoR. In a later analysis, TCR-TCR, TCR-HLA and TCR-CMV co-occurrence was scored with hypergeometric tests, and a repertoire-size bias correction was applied to TCR pairs. In a later analysis, false discovery rates were estimated by permuting HLA or CMV assignments 20 times. A later analysis grouped co-occurring TCRs with DBSCAN, adding TCRdist sequence similarity when clustering within HLA-allele-positive subsets. Repertoires with fewer than 30,000 or more than 120,000 public chains were left out of co-occurrence clustering, as were several repertoires with anomalous nucleotide sharing. TCRdb provides this immuneACCESS table in a form limited to in-frame rearrangements. Some clones are lacking; in checked studies, under half of them reflect an unresolved V gene, and why the rest are absent is not known. That table is the source of V, J and clone size, and D and trimming were worked out from the DNA. Across this sample there are about 70,000 clones, with 74% seen only once. The biggest ten clones account for over 10% of the sample.

The cohort comprised under 700 healthy bone marrow donors. All cohort members were sampled while nominally healthy, although unrecorded immune exposures were likely present. CMV serostatus was positive for about 290 and negative for about 55% of the roughly 670 cohort members, and was not recorded for this donor. A peripheral blood sample was provided by each donor, and peripheral blood mononuclear cells were used for TCR beta sequencing. The Qiagen DNeasy Blood Extraction Kit was used to extract genomic DNA from the blood cell samples. Trimming takes 3 bases from V and 1 base from J, and the germline ends sit 6 bases apart. The CDR3 measures 13 amino acids from cysteine to phenylalanine. Only CDR3 DNA remains: 39 bases, in frame from the first base. The germline V gene (reference sequence) supplies CDR1 WNHNN and CDR2 SYGVQD. In the case of this clone: The antigen it binds to is not known. Base qualities are missing; no much larger clone stands one base away.

Material for sequencing was PBMCs. The rearrangement combines TRBV10-1 with TRBJ1-2; the D gene is unclear. This TCR derives from a human donor in good health. The CDR3 protein: CASSDSYNYGYTF. Read as DNA, the sequence is TGCGCCAGCAGTGACTCCTATAACTATGGCTACACCTTC.